This passage covers 10 T cell receptor beta chains from one sample sequenced in a study of blood T cell repertoires in COVID-19. Generated by immunoSEQ multiplex PCR, the TCRdb table keeps only in-frame clones and is missing some. Seen here are 55,000 or so clones, around 87% observed once, and the top ten hold under 8%. Specimen: peripheral blood. The receptor source for this set is a man aged 55-75 years with active or convalescent COVID-19.

The chain combines TRBV7-2 with TRBJ2-1; tentative D call: TRBD2 (7 bases). There are 13 residues in the CDR3. Germline V gene lookup returns CDR1 SGHTA and CDR2 FQGNSA. The V end lost 1 base, the J end lost 8 bases, and 9 bases lay between the germline ends. The CDR3 loop is CASSLGGGHEQFF. CDR3 nucleotide sequence: TGTGCCAGCAGCTTAGGGGGGGGGCATGAGCAGTTCTTC.

This clone was counted a few times. The chain employs TRBV2 and TRBJ1-2; the match to TRBD1 covers 10 bases. The ends lost 3 bases at V and 7 bases at J; junction bases unmatched: 2. This CDR3 has 13 residues. Germline V lookup: CDR1 SNHLY, CDR2 FYNNEI. The DNA of the CDR3 is TGTGCCAGCAGTGAGACAGGGGGCCTTGGCTACACCTTC. Its translation is CASSETGGLGYTF.

V and J are TRBV27 and TRBJ2-7; 7 positions agree with TRBD2. The trim removed 2 bases at V and 0 bases at J, leaving 4 bases unmatched. Per germline, CDR1 MNHEY and CDR2 SMNVEV (reference sequence). This CDR3 spans 15 amino acids. In nucleotides, the CDR3 is TGTGCCAGCAGTTTAGCGCGGGGGAGCTCCTACGAGCAGTACTTC. Translation: CASSLARGSSYEQYF.

V gene TRBV7-6 combines with J gene TRBJ2-2, with D possibly being TRBD1 (5 bases). V lost 5 bases, J lost 1 base, and 11 bases lay in between. The CDR3 consists of 15 residues. Per the germline V gene, CDR1 is SGHVS and CDR2 is FNYEAQ. In nucleotides, the CDR3 is TGTGCCAGCAGCCGTACTGGACAGAACACCGGGGAGCTGTTTTTT. Its protein product is CASSRTGQNTGELFF.

The V and J genes are TRBV15 and TRBJ1-2, with TRBD1 matching 8 bases. V shed 5 bases and J 4 bases; nucleotides not matched to a gene: 9. CDR1 is LNHNV and CDR2 is YYDKDF in the germline V gene (reference sequence). The CDR3 sequence is 15 residues long. The CDR3 is CATSADRGGFYGYTF. The DNA of the CDR3 is TGTGCCACCAGCGCTGACAGGGGAGGTTTCTATGGCTACACCTTC.

The chain combines TRBV18 with TRBJ2-7; D might be TRBD2 (6 bases). Trimming took 0 bases from V and 6 from J, leaving 15 bases between them. This CDR3 has 15 residues. CDR1 and CDR2 (germline): KGHSH, LQKENI. Written as DNA, the CDR3 is TGTGCCAGCTCACCACCGGAGGGCCCCAGTTCCGAGCAGTACTTC. Its protein product is CASSPPEGPSSEQYF.

CDR3 loop: CASSYEGLTNEKLFF. CDR3 in DNA: TGTGCCAGCAGTTATGAGGGACTTACTAATGAAAAACTGTTTTTT. V gene TRBV6-2 or TRBV6-3 combines with J gene TRBJ1-4; possibly TRBD1 for D (5 bases). Germline lookup yields CDR1 MNHEY and CDR2 SVGEGT. V lost 3 bases and J lost 2, with 10 bases in between. The CDR3 covers 15 residues.

This chain connects TRBV5-5 to TRBJ2-3; 15 nucleotides line up with TRBD2. CDR1 SGHKS and CDR2 YYEKEE come from the germline V gene (reference sequence). The V and J ends lost 3 bases and 3 bases, in that order; junction bases with no gene match: 2. The CDR3 has 16 amino acids. CDR3 region: CASSSGLAGGTDTQYF. The DNA of the CDR3 is TGTGCCAGCAGCTCTGGACTAGCGGGAGGGACAGATACGCAGTATTTT.

The chain has TRBV13 and TRBJ2-7; D call uncertain. The CDR3 is 13 residues long. The ends were cut back, 5 bases at V and 2 bases at J, with 10 bases in the middle. CDR1 is PRHDT and CDR2 is FYEKMQ in the germline V gene (reference sequence). The CDR3: CASSPLGTYEQYF. CDR3 nucleotide sequence: TGTGCCAGCAGCCCCCTGGGCACCTACGAGCAGTACTTC.

The CDR3, as DNA: TGTGCCAGCAGCTTAAGGACTAGCGGGGATACGCAGTATTTT. Translation: CASSLRTSGDTQYF. This chain links TRBV7-2 with TRBJ2-3, with TRBD2 identical over 11 bases. Losses at the gene ends were 2 bases for V and 6 bases for J; bases not matched to a gene: 1. CDR1 is SGHTA, CDR2 FQGNSA, per germline. This CDR3 is 14 amino acids long.